This T cell receptor (beta chain) was profiled in a study of blood T cell repertoires in COVID-19. Using immunoSEQ multiplex PCR, the repertoire was profiled, and TCRdb retains in-frame clones only, with some absent. The sample carries some 68,000 clones, around 91% recorded once. The CDR3 contains 14 residues. The germline V gene encodes CDR1 MNHEY and CDR2 SVGAGI. J lost 6 bases, V lost 5 bases, and 4 bases had no gene match. Sample: peripheral blood. This rearrangement joins TRBV6-5 to TRBJ1-4; 9 bases fit TRBD1. The TCR was taken from a man aged 45-60 years with COVID-19, enrolled during active disease. DNA for the CDR3: TGTGCCAGCAGTAAGGGACAGGGTGATGAAAAACTGTTTTTT. It translates to CASSKGQGDEKLFF.